This TCR beta chain was found in a study of OX40 agonist ivuxolimab in advanced cancers. Study results and caveats: Among the lowest levels of clonal expansion were found in partial responders at 0.1-3.0 mg/kg. No antigen was identified for the clonally expanded peripheral T cells.

The CDR3 is 15 amino acids. Trimming removed 4 bases from V and 0 bases from J, with 13 bases in between. CDR1 and CDR2 (germline): SGHVS, FQNEAQ. TCRdb keeps only in-frame clones here, not all; method: immunoSEQ multiplex PCR. Of about 46,000 clones in the sample, about 88% were seen once. Of note for this clone: Its specificity is unknown.

The source is an adult with an advanced solid tumor such as melanoma, head and neck, liver or kidney cancer. This sample comprised CD4+ or CD8+ T cells sorted from blood, obtained in a trial of the OX40 agonist ivuxolimab. This chain uses TRBV7-8 with TRBJ2-7, with no clear D. The CDR3 nucleotides read TGTGCCAGCAGCTCGCGATCGAGATACTCCTACGAGCAGTACTTC. This codes for CASSSRSRYSYEQYF.